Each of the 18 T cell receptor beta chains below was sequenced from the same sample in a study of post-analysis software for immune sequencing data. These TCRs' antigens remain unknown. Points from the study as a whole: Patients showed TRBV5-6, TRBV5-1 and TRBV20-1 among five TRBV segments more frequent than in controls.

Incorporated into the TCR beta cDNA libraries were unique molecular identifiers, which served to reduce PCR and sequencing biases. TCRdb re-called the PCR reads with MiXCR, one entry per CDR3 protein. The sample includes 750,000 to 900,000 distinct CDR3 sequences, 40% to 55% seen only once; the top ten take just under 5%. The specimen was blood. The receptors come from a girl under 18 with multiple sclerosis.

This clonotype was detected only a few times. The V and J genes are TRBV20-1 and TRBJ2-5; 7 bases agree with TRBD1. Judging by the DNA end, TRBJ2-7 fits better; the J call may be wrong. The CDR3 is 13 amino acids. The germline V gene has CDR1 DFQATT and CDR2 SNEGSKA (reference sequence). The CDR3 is CSALRQGKGEQYF. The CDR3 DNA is TGCAGTGCTTTACGACAGGGCAAGGGCGAGCAGTACTTC.

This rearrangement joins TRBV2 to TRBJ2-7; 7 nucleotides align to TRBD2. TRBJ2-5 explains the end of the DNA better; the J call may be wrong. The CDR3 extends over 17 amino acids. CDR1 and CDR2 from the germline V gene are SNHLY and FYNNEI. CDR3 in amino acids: CASSDSAGATGGETQYF. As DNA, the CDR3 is TGTGCCAGCAGTGACTCGGCGGGAGCCACTGGAGGAGAGACCCAGTACTTC.

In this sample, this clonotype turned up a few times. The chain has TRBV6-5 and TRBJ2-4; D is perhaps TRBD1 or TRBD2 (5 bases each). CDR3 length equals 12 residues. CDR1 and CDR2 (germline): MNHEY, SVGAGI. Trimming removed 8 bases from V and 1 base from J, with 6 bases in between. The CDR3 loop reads CASWGAKNIQYF. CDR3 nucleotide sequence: TGTGCCAGCTGGGGGGCCAAAAACATTCAGTACTTC.

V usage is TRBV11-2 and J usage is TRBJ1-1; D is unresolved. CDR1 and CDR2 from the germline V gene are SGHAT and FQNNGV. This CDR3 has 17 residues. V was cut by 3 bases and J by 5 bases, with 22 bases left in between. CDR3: CASSLIRRTVSFTEAFF. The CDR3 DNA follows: TGTGCCAGCAGCTTGATTCGCAGGACTGTCAGTTTTACTGAAGCTTTCTTT. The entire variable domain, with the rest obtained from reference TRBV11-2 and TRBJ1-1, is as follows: EAGVAQSPRYKIIEKRQSVAFWCNPISGHATLYWYQQILGQGPKLLIQFQNNGVVDDSQLPKDRFSAERLKGVDSTLKIQPAKLEDSAVYLCASSLIRRTVSFTEAFFGQGTRLTVV.

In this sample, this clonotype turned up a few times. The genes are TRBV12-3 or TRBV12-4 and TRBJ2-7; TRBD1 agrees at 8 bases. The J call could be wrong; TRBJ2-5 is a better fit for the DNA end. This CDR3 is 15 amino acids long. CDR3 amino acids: CATGRGRGRAETQYF. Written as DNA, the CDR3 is TGTGCCACCGGACGGGGCAGGGGGCGCGCGGAGACCCAGTACTTC.

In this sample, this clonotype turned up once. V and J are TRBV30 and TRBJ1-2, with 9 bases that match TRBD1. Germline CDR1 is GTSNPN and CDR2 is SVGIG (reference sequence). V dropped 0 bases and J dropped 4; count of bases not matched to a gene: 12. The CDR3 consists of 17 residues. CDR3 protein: CAWSVRISGQGGYGYTF. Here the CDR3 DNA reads TGTGCCTGGAGTGTAAGGATTTCGGGACAGGGAGGCTATGGCTACACCTTC.

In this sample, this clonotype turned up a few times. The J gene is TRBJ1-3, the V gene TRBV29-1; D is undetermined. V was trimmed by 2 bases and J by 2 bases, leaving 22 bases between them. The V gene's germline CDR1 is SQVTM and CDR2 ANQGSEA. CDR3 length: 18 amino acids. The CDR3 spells CSVEWAGGNQRPGNTIYF. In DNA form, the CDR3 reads TGCAGCGTTGAATGGGCGGGAGGGAACCAACGTCCTGGAAACACCATATATTTT.

CDR3 nucleotide sequence: TGTGCCTGGAGTCTATCCGGGTCGGGAGAGCAGTACTTC. Its protein product is CAWSLSGSGEQYF. The rearrangement links TRBV30 to TRBJ2-7; TRBD2 is a possible D gene (5 bases). CDR3 length equals 13 residues. Between the trimmed V and J ends, which lost 2 bases and 7 bases, there was a span of 15 bases. Germline CDR1 is GTSNPN and CDR2 is SVGIG (reference sequence).

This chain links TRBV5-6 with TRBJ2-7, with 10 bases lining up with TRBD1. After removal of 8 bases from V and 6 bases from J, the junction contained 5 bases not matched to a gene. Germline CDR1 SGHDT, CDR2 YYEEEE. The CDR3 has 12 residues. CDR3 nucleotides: TGTGCCAGTAGACAGGGGGCGCGCGAGCAGTACTTC. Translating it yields CASRQGAREQYF.

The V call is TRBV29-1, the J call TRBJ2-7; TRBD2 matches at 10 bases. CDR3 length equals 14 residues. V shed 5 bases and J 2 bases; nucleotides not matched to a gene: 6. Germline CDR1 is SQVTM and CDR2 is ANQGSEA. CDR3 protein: CSVFEREGPYEQYF. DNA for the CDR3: TGCAGCGTTTTTGAGCGGGAGGGTCCCTACGAGCAGTACTTC.

The CDR3 nucleotides are TGTGCCACCAGCAGTCCTTCACTTGGGGGCAATCAGCCCCAGCATTTT. Translating it yields CATSSPSLGGNQPQHF. J is TRBJ1-5 and V is TRBV15; D is ambiguous. Trimming removed 3 bases at V and 2 bases at J, with 14 bases between. This CDR3 comprises 16 residues. Germline-derived CDR1 and CDR2 are LNHNV and YYDKDF (reference sequence).

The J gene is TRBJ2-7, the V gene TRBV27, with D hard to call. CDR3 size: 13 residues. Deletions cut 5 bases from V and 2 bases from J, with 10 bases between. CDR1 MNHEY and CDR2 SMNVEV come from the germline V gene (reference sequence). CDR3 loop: CASSRSLTYEQYF. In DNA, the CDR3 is TGTGCCAGCAGTAGGTCACTTACCTACGAGCAGTACTTC.

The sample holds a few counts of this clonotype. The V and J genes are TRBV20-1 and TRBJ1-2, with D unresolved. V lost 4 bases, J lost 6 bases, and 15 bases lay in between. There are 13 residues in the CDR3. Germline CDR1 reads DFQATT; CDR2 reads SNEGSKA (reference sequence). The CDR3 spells CSATFGEWHGYTF. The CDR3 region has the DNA TGCAGTGCTACCTTTGGGGAGTGGCATGGCTACACCTTC.

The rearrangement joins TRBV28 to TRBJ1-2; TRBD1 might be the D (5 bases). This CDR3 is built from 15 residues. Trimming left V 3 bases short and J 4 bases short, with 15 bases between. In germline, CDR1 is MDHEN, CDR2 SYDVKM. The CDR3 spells CASSFGQGPLYGYTF. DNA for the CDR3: TGTGCCAGCAGTTTCGGGCAGGGCCCGCTCTATGGCTACACCTTC.

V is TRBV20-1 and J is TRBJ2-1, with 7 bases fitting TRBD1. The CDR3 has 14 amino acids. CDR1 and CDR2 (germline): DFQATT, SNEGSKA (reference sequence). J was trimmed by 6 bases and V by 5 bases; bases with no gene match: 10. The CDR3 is CSAARGPGGNEQFF. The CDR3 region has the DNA TGCAGTGCTGCTAGGGGTCCAGGGGGCAATGAGCAGTTCTTC.

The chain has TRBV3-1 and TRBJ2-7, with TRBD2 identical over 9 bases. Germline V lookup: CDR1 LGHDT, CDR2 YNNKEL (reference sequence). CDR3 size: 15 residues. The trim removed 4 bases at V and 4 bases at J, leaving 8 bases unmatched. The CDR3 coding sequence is TGTGCCAGCAGCCGGGGTAGCGGGAGAGGGTACGAGCAGTACTTC. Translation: CASSRGSGRGYEQYF.

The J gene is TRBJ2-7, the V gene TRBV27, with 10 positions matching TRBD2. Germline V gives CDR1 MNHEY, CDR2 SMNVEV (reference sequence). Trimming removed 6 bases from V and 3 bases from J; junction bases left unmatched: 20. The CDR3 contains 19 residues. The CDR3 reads CASRIRTVSLAGVFYEQYF. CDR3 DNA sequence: TGTGCCAGCAGAATTAGGACAGTTAGTCTAGCGGGAGTGTTCTACGAGCAGTACTTC.

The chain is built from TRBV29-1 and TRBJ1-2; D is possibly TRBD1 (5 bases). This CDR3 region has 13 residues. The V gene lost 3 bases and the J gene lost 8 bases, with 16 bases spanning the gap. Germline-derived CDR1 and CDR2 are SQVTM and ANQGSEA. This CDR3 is CSVELTAGDGYTF. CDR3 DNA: TGCAGCGTTGAGTTGACGGCTGGGGACGGCTACACCTTC. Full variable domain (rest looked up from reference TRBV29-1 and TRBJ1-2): SAVISQKPSRDICQRGTSLTIQCQVDSQVTMMFWYRQQPGQSLTLIATANQGSEATYESGFVIDKFPISRPNLTFSTLTVSNMSPEDSSIYLCSVELTAGDGYTFGSGTRLTVV.